The 27 T cell receptor beta chains below all came from one sample that was sequenced in a study of read filtering for tumor transcriptome and immune sequencing. Molecular barcoded adaptors covering alpha/delta and beta/gamma chains were used on 400 ng RNA. TCRdb itself ran the reads through MiXCR, one entry per CDR3 protein. In the table there are approximately 93,000 distinct CDR3 sequences, roughly a fifth of which are singletons. Material for sequencing was a population of CD138-negative cells sorted from bone marrow. These receptors all stem from a donor at least 40 years old with multiple myeloma.

This clonotype came up many times. The gene calls are TRBV29-1 and TRBJ2-1, with TRBD2 matching 11 bases. Germline V gene lookup returns CDR1 SQVTM and CDR2 ANQGSEA. J was trimmed by 5 bases and V by 6 bases; bases with no gene match: 6. CDR3 length: 14 amino acids. The CDR3 sequence is CSVTTSGGNNEQFF. As DNA, the CDR3 is TGCAGCGTGACTACTAGCGGGGGAAACAATGAGCAGTTCTTC.

In this sample, this clonotype turned up many times. J is TRBJ1-1 and V is TRBV18, with D unclear. Trimming removed 6 bases at V and 5 bases at J, with 7 bases between. The length of the CDR3 is 11 residues. CDR1 KGHSH and CDR2 LQKENI come from the germline V gene. In nucleotides, the CDR3 is TGTGCCAGCTCCCCAGAAACTGAAGCTTTCTTT. Its protein product is CASSPETEAFF. The whole variable domain, remainder taken from reference TRBV18 and TRBJ1-1, is NAGVMQNPRHLVRRRGQEARLRCSPMKGHSHVYWYRQLPEEGLKFMVYLQKENIIDESGMPKERFSAEFPKEGPSILRIQQVVRGDSAAYFCASSPETEAFFGQGTRLTVV.

This clonotype was observed many times. The chain couples TRBV6-5 to TRBJ2-1; possibly TRBD2 for D (7 bases). The V end was cut by 3 bases, the J end by 9 bases, with 15 bases between. The CDR3 sequence is 14 residues long. Germline V gives CDR1 MNHEY, CDR2 SVGAGI. The CDR3 coding sequence is TGTGCCAGCAGTTATGGGGGGGCTCGTATTGAGCAGTTCTTC. This translates into CASSYGGARIEQFF.

Worth noting for this clonotype: A much larger clone differs by one base, so this may be a read error. Given the absence of the conserved phenylalanine or tryptophan at the CDR3 end, a read error is likely. The chain carries TRBV2 and TRBJ2-5, with D perhaps matching TRBD1 or TRBD2 (6 bases each). The CDR3 covers 14 residues. Germline V lookup: CDR1 SNHLY, CDR2 FYNNEI. The V end lost 7 bases, the J end lost 4 bases, and 16 bases lay between the germline ends. CDR3 in DNA: TGTGCCAGCACCATCCAACAGGGAGGAGAGACCCAGTACTCC. Translating gives CASTIQQGGETQYS.

This clonotype was seen once. A much larger clone differs from this one at a single base, so this may be a read error. Here the CDR3 DNA reads TGTGTCAGCAGCTTAGGTCTAGCAACTCAGCCCCAGCATTTT. This gives the protein CVSSLGLATQPQHF. This chain joins TRBV7-2 and TRBJ1-5; no clear D. CDR3 length: 14 residues. CDR1 is SGHTA, CDR2 FQGNSA, per germline.

This clonotype has just a few counts. This sequence may be a read error, since a much larger clone differs from it by one base. This chain uses TRBV12-3 or TRBV12-4 with TRBJ1-5, with D hard to call. CDR3 length: 14 residues. DNA for the CDR3: TGTGCCAACAGTTGGGTTGGGAGCAATCAGCCCCAGCATTTT. Translating it yields CANSWVGSNQPQHF.

This clonotype was seen a handful of times. The chain uses TRBV6-2 or TRBV6-3 and TRBJ2-3; 12 nucleotides agree with TRBD2. CDR3 length equals 14 residues. V lost 6 bases, J lost 7 bases, and 5 bases stayed unmatched. Looked up from germline, CDR1 is MNHEY and CDR2 is SVGEGT. This CDR3 reads CASRASGGAYTQYF. In DNA, the CDR3 is TGTGCCAGCAGAGCTAGCGGGGGGGCCTATACGCAGTATTTT.

There are many counts of this clonotype. This rearrangement joins TRBV6-2 or TRBV6-3 to TRBJ2-1, with 7 bases that match TRBD2. Germline V gene sequence: CDR1 MNHEY, CDR2 SVGEGT. Trimming at V came to 4 bases and at J to 0 bases, leaving 9 bases not matched to a gene. This CDR3 spans 17 amino acids. The CDR3 reads CASSWGGGGSSYNEQFF. CDR3 in DNA: TGTGCCAGCAGTTGGGGAGGCGGGGGTAGCTCCTACAATGAGCAGTTCTTC.

Of note for this clonotype: Being one base from a much bigger clone, this may be a read error. The chain joins TRBV9 to TRBJ2-5; possible D gene TRBD2, 5 bases. CDR1 and CDR2 from the germline V gene are SGDLS and YYNGEE. The CDR3 contains 15 residues. The CDR3 region has the DNA TGTGCCAGCGGCGTAGATCAGCTAGCTGGGGAGACCCAGTACTTC. Its translation is CASGVDQLAGETQYF.

This clonotype was seen at least ten times. The chain employs TRBV5-1 and TRBJ2-2; D could derive from TRBD1 or TRBD2 (5 bases each). Germline V CDR1 and CDR2: SGHRS, YFSETQ. V shed 3 bases and J shed 4 bases, with 13 bases lying between them. There are 15 residues in the CDR3. The DNA of the CDR3 is TGCGCCAGCAGCTCCGGGACGACTTTCACCGGGGAGCTGTTTTTT. Its protein product is CASSSGTTFTGELFF.

Many counts were recorded for this clonotype. This chain joins TRBV5-1 and TRBJ1-6; 10 bases align to TRBD1. The CDR3 runs 15 residues. Germline CDR1 SGHRS, CDR2 YFSETQ. After removal of 4 bases from V and 10 bases from J, the junction contained 8 bases not matched to a gene. CDR3 in DNA: TGCGCCAGCAGCCCTGGGGACAGGGGTGGCTCACCCCTCCACTTT. Translated, it gives CASSPGDRGGSPLHF.

As regards this clonotype: A much larger clone differs by one base, so this may be a read error. V gene TRBV5-4 combines with J gene TRBJ2-7; a possible D gene is TRBD2 (5 bases). V lost 4 bases to trimming and J lost 6 bases, with 11 bases between them. This CDR3 has 12 amino acids. Per the germline V gene, CDR1 is SGHNT and CDR2 is YYREEE (reference sequence). For the CDR3, the DNA is TGTGCCAGCAGCCTTTCCGGGATCGAGCAGTACTTC. It specifies CASSLSGIEQYF.

This clonotype was detected only a few times. V is TRBV20-1 and J is TRBJ2-7, with D perhaps matching TRBD1 (6 bases). The CDR3 consists of 14 residues. Germline V gene sequence: CDR1 DFQATT, CDR2 SNEGSKA (reference sequence). Trimming left V 4 bases short and J 1 base short, with 14 bases between. The CDR3 DNA follows: TGCAGTGCTAAAGTTACAGGGATTTCCTACGAGCAGTACTTC. This gives the protein CSAKVTGISYEQYF.

This clonotype came up many times. The chain employs TRBV2 and TRBJ2-7; TRBD1 agrees at 7 bases. The CDR3 has 12 residues. V trimming: 4 bases; J trimming: 6 bases; junction bases outside the gene matches: 3. Germline-derived CDR1 and CDR2 are SNHLY and FYNNEI. As DNA, the CDR3 is TGTGCCAGCAGTGGACAGGGCGGCGAGCAGTACTTC. Amino acids: CASSGQGGEQYF.

The rearrangement links TRBV27 to TRBJ1-2, with TRBD1 matching 9 bases. Germline lookup yields CDR1 MNHEY and CDR2 SMNVEV (reference sequence). The CDR3 contains 15 residues. J gave up 8 bases and V 0 bases, and 7 bases lay outside the gene matches. The CDR3 region has the DNA TGTGCCAGCAGTTTATCCCTTACAGGGGGCGAAGGCTACACCTTC. This translates into CASSLSLTGGEGYTF.

V usage is TRBV30 and J usage is TRBJ2-3; D is perhaps TRBD2 (6 bases). Trimming stripped 4 bases from V and 1 base from J, with 15 bases between. Germline-derived CDR1 and CDR2 are GTSNPN and SVGIG (reference sequence). The CDR3 consists of 15 residues. Here the CDR3 reads CAWMEGISRTDTQYF. The CDR3 DNA sequence: TGTGCCTGGATGGAGGGTATCTCTCGCACAGATACGCAGTATTTT.

This clonotype was counted many times. The chain couples TRBV5-4 to TRBJ2-1, with 9 bases identical to TRBD1. The CDR3 length is 17 residues. CDR1 is SGHNT, CDR2 YYREEE, per germline (reference sequence). J gave up 7 bases and V 7 bases, and 18 bases lay outside the gene matches. The CDR3 bases are TGTGCCAGCGGTTTTCCCTCGGACAGGGGATTATCTAATGAGCAGTTCTTC. It specifies CASGFPSDRGLSNEQFF.

The chain has TRBV29-1 and TRBJ2-5; tentatively, D is TRBD1 (6 bases). There are 12 residues in the CDR3. Germline V gene lookup returns CDR1 SQVTM and CDR2 ANQGSEA. V lost 5 bases to trimming and J lost 3 bases, with 10 bases between them. CDR3 region: CSVSRTEETQYF. DNA for the CDR3: TGCAGCGTTTCCCGGACAGAAGAGACCCAGTACTTC. The full variable domain, completed using reference TRBV29-1 and TRBJ2-5, is SAVISQKPSRDICQRGTSLTIQCQVDSQVTMMFWYRQQPGQSLTLIATANQGSEATYESGFVIDKFPISRPNLTFSTLTVSNMSPEDSSIYLCSVSRTEETQYFGPGTRLLVL.

Ten or more counts support this clonotype. The chain carries TRBV20-1 and TRBJ1-6, with 8 bases fitting TRBD1. The junction had 6 bases not matched to a gene; V was cut back by 5 bases and J by 6 bases. The CDR3 length is 14 residues. CDR1 and CDR2 (germline): DFQATT, SNEGSKA (reference sequence). CDR3 loop: CSAHNRGSNSPLHF. The CDR3 bases are TGCAGTGCTCATAACAGGGGGAGTAATTCACCCCTCCACTTT.

A note on this clonotype: The junction and the germline gene differ at one end; a read error may be behind it. The chain links TRBV19 to TRBJ2-1; TRBD2 matches 9 bases. This CDR3 region has 15 residues. The germline V gene has CDR1 LNHDA and CDR2 SQIVND (reference sequence). The CDR3 sequence is CAGSIGTSPRNEQFF. The CDR3 nucleotides are TGTGCCGGTAGTATTGGGACTAGCCCCCGCAATGAGCAGTTCTTC.

This clonotype has ten or more counts. The CDR3: CASRDSYFSNQPQHF. The CDR3 DNA reads TGTGCCAGCCGGGACAGCTACTTTAGCAATCAGCCCCAGCATTTT. The genes are TRBV28 and TRBJ1-5; 7 nucleotides align to TRBD1. Per germline, CDR1 MDHEN and CDR2 SYDVKM. This CDR3 contains 15 residues. Germline trimming cut 8 bases from V and 0 bases from J; bases unmatched to any gene: 7. The entire variable domain, with the rest obtained from reference TRBV28 and TRBJ1-5, is as follows: DVKVTQSSRYLVKRTGEKVFLECVQDMDHENMFWYRQDPGLGLRLIYFSYDVKMKEKGDIPEGYSVSREKKERFSLILESASTNQTSMYLCASRDSYFSNQPQHFGDGTRLSIL.

Comments on this clonotype: A read error is possible here, since a much larger clone lies one base away. The V call is TRBV29-1, the J call TRBJ1-1, with TRBD1 identical over 7 bases. CDR3 length equals 13 residues. Per the germline V gene, CDR1 is SQVTM and CDR2 is ANQGSEA. The CDR3 spells CGGRGQMNTEAFF. DNA for the CDR3: TGCGGCGGCAGGGGACAGATGAACACTGAAGCTTTCTTT.

The chain links TRBV19 to TRBJ2-5; TRBD1 aligns across 7 bases. The CDR3 covers 13 residues. Unmatched junction bases numbered 5, after V lost 5 bases and J lost 5 bases. Germline-derived CDR1 and CDR2 are LNHDA and SQIVND (reference sequence). CDR3 protein: CASSGTGAETQYF. In nucleotides, the CDR3 is TGTGCCAGTAGTGGTACAGGGGCGGAGACCCAGTACTTC.

This clonotype showed up many times. The rearrangement links TRBV30 to TRBJ2-6, with D unresolved. Germline lookup yields CDR1 GTSNPN and CDR2 SVGIG (reference sequence). V was shortened by 1 base and J by 6 bases, with 7 bases between the two germline ends. This CDR3 region has 13 residues. CDR3 sequence (DNA): TGTGCCTGGAGTGGGCAAGTGGCCAACGTCCTGACTTTC. The encoded protein is CAWSGQVANVLTF.

This clonotype was picked up a small number of times. V gene TRBV21-1 combines with J gene TRBJ1-1; the table's TRBD1 call for D was not verified on the DNA. TRBV21-1 counts as a pseudogene. This CDR3 is 14 amino acids long. The DNA of the CDR3 is TGTGCCAGCAGCAAGAACAGGGGGAAAACTGAAGCTTTCTTT. Its protein product is CASSKNRGKTEAFF.

This clonotype was counted at least ten times. The CDR3 loop is CASSQIDEKLFF. CDR3 DNA sequence: TGTGCCAGCTCACAAATAGATGAAAAACTGTTTTTT. This chain joins TRBV18 and TRBJ1-4; D is ambiguous. The ends were cut back, 4 bases at V and 6 bases at J, with 6 bases in the middle. This CDR3 has 12 residues. Germline assignment: CDR1 KGHSH and CDR2 LQKENI.

This clonotype was seen a handful of times. The V gene is TRBV7-6, the J gene TRBJ2-5; D is possibly TRBD2 (5 bases). CDR1 and CDR2 (germline): SGHVS, FNYEAQ. The CDR3 sequence is 15 residues long. V was clipped by 1 base and J by 2 bases, with 11 bases between them. The CDR3 DNA sequence: TGTGCCAGCAGCTTAGGGAGGCAGGCACAAGAGACCCAGTACTTC. Translation: CASSLGRQAQETQYF.